The TCR beta chain under discussion was sequenced for a study of blood T cells in healthy people across ages. General study results and limits: In the absence of known donor CMV status, changes in expanded clonotypes were possibly confounded.

A J-beta primer mix and a sample-barcoded 5' primer were used in a second PCR of roughly 6 to 11 cycles. One entry per CDR3 protein results from TCRdb running MiXCR on the 5' RACE reads. The sample carries more than 1,000,000 distinct CDR3 sequences, 20% to 25% recorded once. To note about this clonotype: Antigen specificity is unknown.

The CDR3 contains 12 residues. Germline V CDR1 and CDR2: MNHNS, SASEGT. V dropped 0 bases and J dropped 10 bases, with 7 bases sitting between them. These sequences were also reported in another study, on T cells of mothers and their children.

The chain joins TRBV6-1 to TRBJ2-1; D perhaps matches TRBD2 (5 bases). The clonotype comes from a girl aged 2 to 10 in good health. Input material: blood. CDR3 in amino acids: CASSEAGGEQFF. The CDR3 DNA follows: TGTGCCAGCAGTGAAGCAGGCGGGGAGCAGTTCTTC.